This passage covers 21 T cell receptor beta chains from one sample sequenced in a study of blood T cell repertoires in COVID-19. Method: immunoSEQ multiplex PCR; TCRdb's copy keeps in-frame clones and lacks some. The data hold 90,000 or so clones, with 80% to 90% observed a single time. Sequenced: peripheral blood. All receptors derive from a man older than 75 with active or convalescent COVID-19.

The chain employs TRBV19 and TRBJ1-5; possibly TRBD1 for D (6 bases). Trimming removed 1 base from V and 1 base from J, with 11 bases in between. CDR1 is LNHDA, CDR2 SQIVND, per germline (reference sequence). There are 16 residues in the CDR3. CDR3 amino acids: CASSIVGQGSNQPQHF. DNA of the CDR3: TGTGCCAGTAGTATAGTCGGGCAGGGGAGCAATCAGCCCCAGCATTTT.

This chain joins TRBV6-1 and TRBJ1-2, with D perhaps TRBD1 (5 bases). Trimming left V 4 bases short and J 0 bases short, with 18 bases between. The CDR3 has 17 residues. Germline V lookup: CDR1 MNHNS, CDR2 SASEGT. CDR3 in DNA: TGTGCCAGCAGTGCATCTAGACAGCCAGCCTCTAACTATGGCTACACCTTC. It specifies CASSASRQPASNYGYTF.

The rearrangement uses TRBV9 and TRBJ2-2; 7 bases are a match to TRBD1. The CDR3 loop spans 16 amino acids. J was trimmed by 2 bases and V by 1 base; bases with no gene match: 5. Germline CDR1 SGDLS, CDR2 YYNGEE. This CDR3 reads CASSVMSGGNTGELFF. DNA of the CDR3: TGTGCCAGCAGCGTAATGTCAGGGGGAAACACCGGGGAGCTGTTTTTT.

This rearrangement joins TRBV6-6 to TRBJ1-1; tentative D call: TRBD1 (5 bases). V was clipped by 7 bases and J by 6 bases, with 12 bases between them. The CDR3 loop spans 12 amino acids. In germline, CDR1 is MNHNY, CDR2 SVGAGI (reference sequence). CDR3 loop: CASNKQVSEAFF. The CDR3 DNA reads as TGTGCCAGCAATAAACAGGTTTCTGAAGCTTTCTTT.

The chain couples TRBV7-9 to TRBJ1-2; D not resolved. Trimming cost V 5 bases and J 8 bases, with 12 bases left between them. CDR3 length: 12 residues. Per the germline V gene, CDR1 is SEHNR and CDR2 is FQNEAQ (reference sequence). The CDR3 is CASSSLGAGYTF. For the CDR3, the DNA is TGTGCCAGCAGCAGCTTGGGAGCCGGCTACACCTTC.

The V call is TRBV24-1, the J call TRBJ2-1, with TRBD2 matching over 12 bases. Trimming cost V 3 bases and J 9 bases; bases outside gene matches: 8. CDR3 length: 16 residues. CDR1 is KGHDR, CDR2 SFDVKD, per germline. CDR3 DNA sequence: TGTGCCACCAGTGATCCTACACTAGCGGGAGGTCGTGAGCAGTTCTTC. This gives the protein CATSDPTLAGGREQFF.

The CDR3 region is CASSVGTGNNEKLFF. The DNA for the CDR3 is TGCGCCAGCAGCGTTGGGACAGGGAATAATGAAAAACTGTTTTTT. The chain recombines TRBV5-1 with TRBJ1-4; 9 bases fit TRBD1. After removal of 4 bases from V and 4 bases from J, the junction contained 5 bases not matched to a gene. Germline-derived CDR1 and CDR2 are SGHRS and YFSETQ. CDR3 size: 15 residues.

This clone was seen a single time. This chain joins TRBV9 and TRBJ2-1; TRBD2 matches at 8 bases. Germline values: CDR1 SGDLS, CDR2 YYNGEE. The CDR3 has 15 residues. The junction had 5 bases not matched to a gene; V was cut back by 0 bases and J by 6 bases. The CDR3: CASSVAGGGANEQFF. CDR3 DNA sequence: TGTGCCAGCAGCGTAGCGGGAGGGGGGGCCAATGAGCAGTTCTTC.

The gene calls are TRBV28 and TRBJ2-7, with TRBD1 as a possible D gene (5 bases). Germline V CDR1 and CDR2: MDHEN, SYDVKM. The CDR3 is 12 amino acids. Deletions cut 6 bases from V and 3 bases from J, with 9 bases between. The CDR3 DNA sequence: TGTGCCAGCAGCTCCGACAGCTACGAGCAGTACTTC. The encoded protein is CASSSDSYEQYF. Based on the CDR3 plus reference TRBV28 and TRBJ2-7, the full variable domain is DVKVTQSSRYLVKRTGEKVFLECVQDMDHENMFWYRQDPGLGLRLIYFSYDVKMKEKGDIPEGYSVSREKKERFSLILESASTNQTSMYLCASSSDSYEQYFGPGTRLTVT.

This clone was counted between two and nine times. This chain joins TRBV11-2 and TRBJ2-3; TRBD2 matches 11 bases. CDR3 length: 18 amino acids. With 1 base clipped from V and 4 bases from J, the junction kept 10 bases outside the gene matches. Germline lookup yields CDR1 SGHAT and CDR2 FQNNGV. The CDR3 DNA is TGTGCCAGCAGCTTAGTACTCCCCACTAGCGGGAGCCCAGATACGCAGTATTTT. It translates to CASSLVLPTSGSPDTQYF.

The chain has TRBV6-6 and TRBJ1-4; maybe TRBD1 (5 bases). Trimming removed 6 bases from V and 4 bases from J, with 12 bases in between. The CDR3 sequence is 14 residues long. Germline V gene data show CDR1 as MNHNY and CDR2 as SVGAGI (reference sequence). The CDR3 DNA sequence: TGTGCCAGCAGGTGGGGGGAGGGTAATGAAAAACTGTTTTTT. As protein: CASRWGEGNEKLFF.

V and J are TRBV6-2 or TRBV6-3 and TRBJ2-3; TRBD1 might be the D (6 bases). The CDR3 runs 16 residues. Germline-derived CDR1 and CDR2 are MNHEY and SVGEGT. V lost 7 bases and J lost 5, with 22 bases in between. The CDR3 DNA is TGTGCCAGCACCCCCAACAGGGAATTGAAAGGAGATACGCAGTATTTT. Residues: CASTPNRELKGDTQYF.

CDR3 nucleotides: TGTGCCAGCAGCCAAGCCCCGGAAAAACTGTTTTTT. It encodes CASSQAPEKLFF. The rearrangement uses TRBV4-2 and TRBJ1-4; D unclear. Trimming cost V 1 base and J 8 bases, with 5 bases left between them. The CDR3 totals 12 residues. Germline values: CDR1 LGHNA, CDR2 YNFKEQ.

Only a few counts were recorded for this clone. The rearrangement uses TRBV14 and TRBJ2-2; D not resolved. Trimming took off 1 base at V and 2 bases at J, with 2 bases between the two ends. There are 13 residues in the CDR3. CDR1 and CDR2 from the germline V gene are SGHDN and FVKESK. This chain's CDR3 is CASSQANTGELFF. The CDR3 DNA reads as TGTGCCAGCAGCCAAGCTAACACCGGGGAGCTGTTTTTT. The complete variable domain, with remaining parts taken from reference TRBV14 and TRBJ2-2, reads EAGVTQFPSHSVIEKGQTVTLRCDPISGHDNLYWYRRVMGKEIKFLLHFVKESKQDESGMPNNRFLAERTGGTYSTLKVQPAELEDSGVYFCASSQANTGELFFGEGSRLTVL.

This clone was seen many times. J is TRBJ1-1 and V is TRBV4-3, with TRBD1 identical over 7 bases. Germline CDR1 and CDR2: LGHNA and YSLEER. V lost 4 bases to trimming and J lost 0 bases; unmatched junction nucleotides: 8. This CDR3 comprises 16 residues. CDR3 nucleotides: TGCGCCAGCAGCCGAGGACAGGTCGCGTTGAACACTGAAGCTTTCTTT. Encoded protein: CASSRGQVALNTEAFF.

This clone was seen a few times. The rearrangement links TRBV7-6 to TRBJ2-7; maybe TRBD1 (5 bases). CDR3 size: 14 residues. The V and J ends lost 8 bases and 0 bases respectively, with 14 bases between them. The germline gives CDR1 SGHVS, CDR2 FNYEAQ. This CDR3 reads CASQAQGNSYEQYF. CDR3 coding DNA: TGTGCCAGCCAGGCCCAGGGAAACTCCTACGAGCAGTACTTC.

The chain combines TRBV10-1 with TRBJ2-3; TRBD2 is a possible D gene (5 bases). CDR3 length: 13 residues. Germline values: CDR1 WNHNN, CDR2 SYGVQD (reference sequence). V was cut by 6 bases and J by 2 bases, with 9 bases left in between. CDR3 loop: CASRRLPTDTQYF. The CDR3 DNA follows: TGCGCCAGCAGGAGACTACCCACAGATACGCAGTATTTT.

By share of the sample, this clone is medium-sized (0.01 to 0.1%). This chain links TRBV4-2 with TRBJ2-2; 11 bases line up with TRBD2. This CDR3 has 16 residues. Germline trimming cut 4 bases from V and 3 bases from J; bases unmatched to any gene: 4. The germline V gene encodes CDR1 LGHNA and CDR2 YNFKEQ. In DNA form, the CDR3 reads TGTGCCAGCAGCCCACTAGCGGGAGAGGACACCGGGGAGCTGTTTTTT. Translating gives CASSPLAGEDTGELFF.

The chain combines TRBV18 with TRBJ2-2; D remains unclear. V was shortened by 3 bases and J by 6 bases, with 11 bases between the two germline ends. The length of the CDR3 is 14 residues. Germline CDR1 is KGHSH and CDR2 is LQKENI. The CDR3 sequence: CASSPAGNPGELFF. The CDR3 nucleotides are TGTGCCAGCTCACCGGCTGGCAATCCCGGGGAGCTGTTTTTT.

The chain combines TRBV6-2 or TRBV6-3 with TRBJ2-7; TRBD1 matches 7 bases. CDR3 length: 21 amino acids. Germline CDR1 MNHEY, CDR2 SVGEGT. Losses at the gene ends were 0 bases for V and 2 bases for J; bases not matched to a gene: 22. Here the CDR3 reads CASSYSRTGTASEELTYEQYF. CDR3 nucleotide sequence: TGTGCCAGCAGTTACTCGAGAACCGGGACAGCAAGTGAAGAATTAACCTACGAGCAGTACTTC.

The V gene is TRBV6-5, the J gene TRBJ2-1, with D maybe TRBD1 (5 bases). V lost 6 bases to trimming and J lost 0 bases, with 12 bases between them. The germline gives CDR1 MNHEY, CDR2 SVGAGI. The CDR3 has 15 residues. This CDR3 reads CASRVGASSYNEQFF. In DNA, the CDR3 is TGTGCCAGCAGAGTAGGGGCAAGCTCCTACAATGAGCAGTTCTTC.